The T cell receptor (beta chain) described here comes from a study of cytomegalovirus exposure and HLA in healthy donors. Study conclusions and caveats: Reported findings show TCR beta sequences accurately forecast HLA-A and HLA-B alleles in most subjects.

The CDR3 contains 14 residues. With 0 bases removed from V and 5 bases from J, the gap between germline ends came to 11 bases. CDR1 is SEHNR and CDR2 is FQNEAQ in the germline V gene (reference sequence). Vbeta (60) and Jbeta (13) primers were used in the PCR. Produced via immunoSEQ multiplex PCR; TCRdb's table is partial and in-frame only. The data hold some 84,000 clones, with roughly 80% observed a single time. About this clone itself: The antigen remains unidentified.

The receptor was derived from a boy younger than 18 in good health and CMV-seronegative. This chain connects TRBV7-9 to TRBJ2-7; D may be TRBD1 (6 bases). What was sequenced was PBMCs. The CDR3 region has the DNA TGTGCCAGCAGCTTAGCGGGGGCGTCCCACGAGCAGTACTTC. This codes for CASSLAGASHEQYF.